This T cell receptor (beta chain) was captured by sequencing in a study of molecular identifiers for immune sequencing clone quantification. Study context: Replicate experiments divided RNA from roughly 21,000 or 96,000 naive CD8 cells into five parts and sequenced four.

In preparing bulk TCR libraries, previously described methods and listed TCR primers were used. MiXCR, applied by TCRdb to the PCR reads, yields one record per CDR3 protein. Of approximately 97,000 distinct CDR3 sequences in the sample, 20% to 25% were seen once. Input for naive CD8 libraries was roughly 19,000 to 1,000,000 sorted cells; the RNA fraction used was 10%, 30% or 50%. The CD8+CD4-CCR7+CD45RA+ phenotype defined the sorted naive CD8 T cells. The CDR3 is made up of 17 amino acids. Germline CDR1 SGHTA, CDR2 FQGTGA. The J segment lost 2 bases and the V segment lost 5 bases, leaving 8 bases of the junction unmatched. This clonotype was picked up many times.

This TCR was sampled from a human donor in good health. Some libraries in this study had Jurkat cell RNA spiked in. The sample taken for sequencing was naive CD8+ T cells from blood, with Jurkat cell RNA spiked in. Subset specified: FACS-sorted CD8+CD4-CCR7+CD45RA+ naive T cells. The chain links TRBV7-3 to TRBJ2-3, with 12 bases lining up with TRBD2. The CDR3 nucleotides read TGTGCCAGCAGCGGGACTAGCGGGCGTCCTTTCACAGATACGCAGTATTTT. Protein: CASSGTSGRPFTDTQYF.